The entry that follows covers one TCR beta chain sequence. What it recognizes is unknown. The ends were cut back, 8 bases at V and 0 bases at J, with 11 bases in the middle. CDR3 length: 13 amino acids. Germline CDR1 and CDR2: MNHEY and SVGAGI. These data belong to a study of cytomegalovirus exposure and HLA in healthy donors. Overall study context: An earlier analysis found fewer than 120 million unique TCR beta sequences from around 180 million T cells.

Broader study findings: A missense variant in DCLRE1C was later tied to TCR beta V- and J-gene trimming.

The PCR had 60 Vbeta and 13 Jbeta primers. Method: immunoSEQ multiplex PCR; TCRdb's copy keeps in-frame clones and lacks some. The sample consists of 98,000 or so clones, more than 60% of them appearing once. The TCR comes from a man aged 55 to 70 in good health and CMV-seropositive. The sample comprised PBMCs. V is TRBV6-5 and J is TRBJ2-7; D might be TRBD2 (6 bases). The CDR3 loop is CASGRISSYEQYF. DNA of the CDR3: TGTGCCAGCGGGAGGATAAGCTCCTACGAGCAGTACTTC.